The following is a TCR beta chain sequence with its context. Its target is unknown. Investigators profiled TCR beta VDJ and CDR3 from genomic DNA template. From the reads, TCRdb called clonotypes with MiXCR, one entry per CDR3 protein. The sample contains about 180,000 distinct CDR3 sequences, around 45% of which appear only once. Germline CDR1 is ENHRY and CDR2 is SYGVKD. The CDR3 extends over 12 amino acids. V lost 8 bases and J lost 8; bases outside the gene matches: 6. This specimen comes from a study of CD8+CD57+ T cells in acquired aplastic anemia. Study-level information: Across the sorted CD4+ and CD8+ cells, DNA amounts averaged roughly 3.5 ug. Healthy donor CD4+ samples were sequenced to a depth that averaged around 11 million reads. Whole-study findings and limits: The CD8+ Simpson's diversity of patients and controls was not significantly different. Twenty-nine CD8+ CDR3 sequences were shared between patients and controls.

V usage is TRBV10-3 and J usage is TRBJ2-4, with 7 bases matching TRBD2. What was sequenced was sorted CD4+, CD8+, or CD8+CD57+ T cells (not recorded which) from PBMCs. The TCR originated in a human donor in good health. For the CDR3, the DNA is TGTGCCATCGGGGAGGGATGGGACATTCAGTACTTC. Its protein product is CAIGEGWDIQYF.